This TCR beta chain was recovered during a study of T cells in Graves' hyperthyroidism and ophthalmopathy. Study-wide results and caveats: The blood repertoire included most of the expanded thyroid clonotypes above 0.001. Progression to ophthalmopathy was predicted a median of 6.5 months early.

The TCR beta CDR3 regions underwent amplification using RNA transcripts as the source. The HTBI primer set was used in a first-round RT-PCR of the TCR CDR3. TCRdb re-analysed the multiplex PCR reads in MiXCR, keeping a single row per CDR3 protein. The repertoire includes more than 500,000 distinct CDR3 sequences, roughly 15% of them detected once, and over 25% sits in the top ten. This clonotype was seen ten or more times. Its target is unknown. The germline CDR1 and CDR2 sequences are MGHRA and YSYEKL. V shed 2 bases and J 0 bases; nucleotides not matched to a gene: 7. The CDR3 is 17 residues long. The chain links TRBV4-1 to TRBJ2-3; 8 bases align to TRBD1. The TCR sequence derives from a woman in her twenties or thirties with Graves' ophthalmopathy. Sequencing was performed on blood. For the CDR3, the DNA is TGCGCCAGCAGCCAATACCCGGACAGGGCAAGCACAGATACGCAGTATTTT. This codes for CASSQYPDRASTDTQYF.